Given below is one T cell receptor beta chain in context. Each CDR3 protein gets one entry after TCRdb re-called the reads with MiXCR. The table includes about 300,000 distinct CDR3 sequences, 9.6% detected once. This sample is drawn from a study of T cell repertoires in cytomegalovirus infection. This clonotype was sampled from a human donor in good health (CMV status not recorded). Some clones in this sample may be carry-over from other donors' samples. Sequenced: PBMCs.

This CDR3 is CASSRGTADEQFF. The CDR3 region has the DNA TGCGCCAGCAGCCGAGGGACAGCGGATGAGCAGTTCTTC. The chain uses TRBV5-1 and TRBJ2-1, with 7 bases identical to TRBD1. This CDR3 spans 13 amino acids. CDR1 is SGHRS and CDR2 is YFSETQ in the germline V gene. V gave up 4 bases and J gave up 8 bases; unmatched junction bases: 6. Full variable domain (rest looked up from reference TRBV5-1 and TRBJ2-1): KAGVTQTPRYLIKTRGQQVTLSCSPISGHRSVSWYQQTPGQGLQFLFEYFSETQRNKGNFPGRFSGRQFSNSRSEMNVSTLELGDSALYLCASSRGTADEQFFGPGTRLTVL.